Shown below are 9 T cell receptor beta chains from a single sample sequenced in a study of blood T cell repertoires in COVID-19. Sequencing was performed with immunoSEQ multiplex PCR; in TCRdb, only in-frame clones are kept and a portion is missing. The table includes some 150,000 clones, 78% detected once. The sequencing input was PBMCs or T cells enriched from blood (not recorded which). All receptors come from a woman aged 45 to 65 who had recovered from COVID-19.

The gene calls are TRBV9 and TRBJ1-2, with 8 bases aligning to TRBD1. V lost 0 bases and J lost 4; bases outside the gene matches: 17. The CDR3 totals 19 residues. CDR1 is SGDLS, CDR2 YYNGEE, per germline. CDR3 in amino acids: CASSVGTGPTLLPLYGYTF. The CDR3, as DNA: TGTGCCAGCAGCGTAGGGACAGGGCCGACCCTACTACCCCTCTATGGCTACACCTTC. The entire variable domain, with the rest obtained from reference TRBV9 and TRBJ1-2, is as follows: DSGVTQTPKHLITATGQRVTLRCSPRSGDLSVYWYQQSLDQGLQFLIQYYNGEERAKGNILERFSAQQFPDLHSELNLSSLELGDSALYFCASSVGTGPTLLPLYGYTFGSGTRLTVV.

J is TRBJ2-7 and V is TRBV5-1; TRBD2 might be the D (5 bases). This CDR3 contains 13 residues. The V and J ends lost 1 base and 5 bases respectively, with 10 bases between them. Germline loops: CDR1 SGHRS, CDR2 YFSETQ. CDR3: CASSLSSGNEQYF. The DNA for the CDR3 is TGCGCCAGCAGCTTGTCCTCGGGGAACGAGCAGTACTTC.

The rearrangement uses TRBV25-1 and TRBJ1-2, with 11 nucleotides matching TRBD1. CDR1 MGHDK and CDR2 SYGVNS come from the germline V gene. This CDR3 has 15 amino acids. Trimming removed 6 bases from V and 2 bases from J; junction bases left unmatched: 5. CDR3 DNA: TGTGCCAGCAGCCCGGGGGACAGGGGGAACTATGGCTACACCTTC. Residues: CASSPGDRGNYGYTF.

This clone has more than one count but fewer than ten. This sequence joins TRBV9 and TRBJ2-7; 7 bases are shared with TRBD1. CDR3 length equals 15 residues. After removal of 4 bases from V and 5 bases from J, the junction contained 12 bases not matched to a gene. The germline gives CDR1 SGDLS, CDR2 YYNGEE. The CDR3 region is CASSSSGQPADEQYF. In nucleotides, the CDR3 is TGTGCCAGCAGCTCATCGGGACAGCCTGCGGACGAGCAGTACTTC.

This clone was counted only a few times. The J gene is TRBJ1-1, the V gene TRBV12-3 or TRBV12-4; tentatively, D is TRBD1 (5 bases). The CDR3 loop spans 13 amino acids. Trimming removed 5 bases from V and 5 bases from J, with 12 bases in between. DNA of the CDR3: TGTGCCAGCAGTAGGCAGGGTTTTACTGAAGCTTTCTTT. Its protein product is CASSRQGFTEAFF.

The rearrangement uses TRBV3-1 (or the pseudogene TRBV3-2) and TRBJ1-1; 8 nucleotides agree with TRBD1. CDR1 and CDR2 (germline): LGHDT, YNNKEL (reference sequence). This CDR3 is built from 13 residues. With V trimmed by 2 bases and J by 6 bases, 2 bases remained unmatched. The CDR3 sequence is CASSQWTGSEAFF. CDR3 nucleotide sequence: TGTGCCAGCAGCCAATGGACAGGGTCTGAAGCTTTCTTT.

The CDR3 sequence is CASRTQGGGGELFF. CDR3 bases: TGCGCCAGCAGGACTCAGGGTGGTGGCGGGGAGCTGTTTTTT. V gene TRBV5-1 combines with J gene TRBJ2-2, with D possibly being TRBD1 (5 bases). The CDR3 length is 14 residues. From germline, CDR1 is SGHRS and CDR2 YFSETQ. V lost 5 bases, J lost 7 bases, and 15 bases lay in between. Complete variable domain (other parts from reference TRBV5-1 and TRBJ2-2): KAGVTQTPRYLIKTRGQQVTLSCSPISGHRSVSWYQQTPGQGLQFLFEYFSETQRNKGNFPGRFSGRQFSNSRSEMNVSTLELGDSALYLCASRTQGGGGELFFGEGSRLTVL.

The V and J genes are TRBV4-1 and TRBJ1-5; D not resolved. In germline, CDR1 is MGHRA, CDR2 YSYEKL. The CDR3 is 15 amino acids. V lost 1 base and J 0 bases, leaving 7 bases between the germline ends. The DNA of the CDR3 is TGCGCCAGCAGCCAAGCGGGTTATAGCAATCAGCCCCAGCATTTT. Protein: CASSQAGYSNQPQHF.

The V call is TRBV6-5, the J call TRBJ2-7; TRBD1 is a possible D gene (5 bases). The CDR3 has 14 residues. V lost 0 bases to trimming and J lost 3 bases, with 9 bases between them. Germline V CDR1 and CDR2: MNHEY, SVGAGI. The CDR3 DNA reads TGTGCCAGCAGTTACTCTGGCAGGGTCTACGAGCAGTACTTC. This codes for CASSYSGRVYEQYF.